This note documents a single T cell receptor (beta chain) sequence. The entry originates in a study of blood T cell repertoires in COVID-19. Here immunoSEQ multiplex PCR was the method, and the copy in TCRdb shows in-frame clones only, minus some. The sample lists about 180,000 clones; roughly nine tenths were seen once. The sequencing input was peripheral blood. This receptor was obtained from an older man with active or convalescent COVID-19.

The CDR3 sequence is CASSPQGTESNTEAFF. The CDR3 DNA reads TGTGCCAGCTCACCCCAGGGGACGGAATCGAACACTGAAGCTTTCTTT. This sequence joins TRBV18 and TRBJ1-1, with D possibly TRBD1 on 6 matching bases. CDR3 length equals 16 residues. Germline loops: CDR1 KGHSH, CDR2 LQKENI. The V end lost 3 bases, the J end lost 1 base, and 15 bases lay between the germline ends.